These 22 T cell receptor beta chains came from one sample sequenced in a study of PD-1 blockade in classical Hodgkin lymphoma. Noted time point: cycle 4 day 1 (C4D1), after 5 to 7 weeks of nivolumab. Brentuximab vedotin exposure varied, and every patient relapsed after autologous stem cell transplantation. The protocol was immunoSEQ multiplex PCR, while the TCRdb copy is restricted to in-frame clones and leaves out a portion. The sample records roughly 30,000 clones, about four fifths being singletons. The sequencing used peripheral blood mononuclear cells (PBMCs), collected before the fourth cycle of nivolumab. These TCRs come from a human donor with classical Hodgkin lymphoma.

The chain carries TRBV29-1 and TRBJ1-2, with D perhaps TRBD1 (6 bases). The CDR3 has 12 amino acids. Germline CDR1 and CDR2: SQVTM and ANQGSEA. Trimming shortened V by 6 bases and J by 7 bases, and 15 bases separated the two germline ends. The CDR3 reads CSVQNRVAGYTF. In nucleotides, the CDR3 is TGCAGCGTACAAAACAGGGTTGCTGGCTACACCTTC. Complete variable domain (other parts from reference TRBV29-1 and TRBJ1-2): SAVISQKPSRDICQRGTSLTIQCQVDSQVTMMFWYRQQPGQSLTLIATANQGSEATYESGFVIDKFPISRPNLTFSTLTVSNMSPEDSSIYLCSVQNRVAGYTFGSGTRLTVV.

The chain recombines TRBV11-2 with TRBJ2-7, with TRBD1 matching 8 bases. The length of the CDR3 is 15 residues. Germline trimming cut 1 base from V and 4 bases from J; bases unmatched to any gene: 6. Per germline, CDR1 SGHAT and CDR2 FQNNGV. The CDR3 sequence is CASSLVETGVYEQYF. The CDR3 bases are TGTGCCAGCAGCTTAGTAGAGACAGGGGTTTACGAGCAGTACTTC.

The gene calls are TRBV9 and TRBJ2-3; D could derive from TRBD1 or TRBD2 (6 bases each). The CDR3 consists of 16 residues. Per the germline V gene, CDR1 is SGDLS and CDR2 is YYNGEE. V was shortened by 0 bases and J by 4 bases, with 15 bases between the two germline ends. CDR3 bases: TGTGCCAGCAGCGTAGAGAGCAGGGGAGGTGCAGATACGCAGTATTTT. This encodes CASSVESRGGADTQYF.

This sequence joins TRBV5-4 and TRBJ2-1; no reliable D call. In germline, CDR1 is SGHNT, CDR2 YYREEE (reference sequence). This CDR3 is 12 amino acids long. Trimming cost V 4 bases and J 2 bases, with 4 bases left between them. The CDR3 DNA is TGTGCCAGCAGCCAAACCTACAATGAGCAGTTCTTC. As protein: CASSQTYNEQFF.

The gene calls are TRBV5-1 and TRBJ1-2, with D unresolved. With 4 bases removed from V and 1 base from J, the gap between germline ends came to 11 bases. Germline assignment: CDR1 SGHRS and CDR2 YFSETQ. The CDR3 totals 14 residues. The CDR3 DNA reads as TGCGCCAGCAGCGAATCGACACGTAACTATGGCTACACCTTC. Protein: CASSESTRNYGYTF.

The J gene is TRBJ2-4, the V gene TRBV11-2; D is ambiguous. The CDR3 length is 18 residues. Trimming took 2 bases from V and 0 from J, leaving 17 bases between them. Per the germline V gene, CDR1 is SGHAT and CDR2 is FQNNGV. The CDR3 reads CASSLSYGRVRAKNIQYF. The CDR3 coding sequence is TGTGCCAGCAGCTTAAGCTACGGCAGAGTCAGAGCCAAAAACATTCAGTACTTC.

J is TRBJ1-1 and V is TRBV7-3, with D possibly matching TRBD1 (6 bases). Germline V gene sequence: CDR1 SGHTA, CDR2 FQGTGA. Deletions cut 5 bases from V and 5 bases from J, with 12 bases between. The CDR3 sequence is 13 residues long. The CDR3 spells CASSPSGETEAFF. The DNA of the CDR3 is TGTGCCAGCAGCCCATCAGGGGAGACTGAAGCTTTCTTT.

V and J are TRBV7-2 and TRBJ2-1; no definite D call. Germline CDR1 is SGHTA and CDR2 is FQGNSA. CDR3 length: 19 residues. Trimming pared 3 bases from V and 0 bases from J, leaving 21 bases between. In nucleotides, the CDR3 is TGTGCCAGCAGCTTTCCAGCCTCGGACGAGGCCAGCTCCTACAATGAGCAGTTCTTC. Translation: CASSFPASDEASSYNEQFF.

The chain employs TRBV7-2 and TRBJ1-5, with 7 bases identical to TRBD1. This CDR3 comprises 15 residues. V lost 4 bases and J lost 2; bases outside the gene matches: 5. Germline-derived CDR1 and CDR2 are SGHTA and FQGNSA. Here the CDR3 reads CASSSGTVGNQPQHF. The CDR3 region has the DNA TGTGCCAGCAGCTCCGGGACAGTTGGCAATCAGCCCCAGCATTTT.

V and J are TRBV7-2 and TRBJ1-1, with unresolved D. The V gene lost 5 bases and the J gene lost 8 bases, with 9 bases spanning the gap. Germline lookup yields CDR1 SGHTA and CDR2 FQGNSA. The CDR3 has 11 residues. CDR3: CASSAPREAFF. The CDR3 region has the DNA TGTGCCAGCAGCGCCCCAAGGGAAGCTTTCTTT.

The V call is TRBV2, the J call TRBJ2-7; D may be TRBD1 (6 bases). Per germline, CDR1 SNHLY and CDR2 FYNNEI. CDR3 length: 12 residues. V was clipped by 7 bases and J by 3 bases, with 10 bases between them. CDR3 amino acids: CASKDSGYEQYV. CDR3 in DNA: TGTGCCAGCAAGGACAGCGGCTACGAGCAGTACGTC.

The chain combines TRBV27 with TRBJ2-1; 11 bases match TRBD2. The CDR3 has 15 amino acids. J was trimmed by 4 bases and V by 7 bases; bases with no gene match: 6. Germline CDR1 reads MNHEY; CDR2 reads SMNVEV (reference sequence). CDR3 sequence: CASTEGLAAYNEQFF. DNA for the CDR3: TGTGCCAGCACAGAGGGACTAGCGGCTTACAATGAGCAGTTCTTC.

The chain uses TRBV19 and TRBJ2-1, with TRBD1 matching 10 bases. V gave up 5 bases and J gave up 4 bases; unmatched junction bases: 5. The CDR3 consists of 15 residues. Germline CDR1 and CDR2: LNHDA and SQIVND (reference sequence). CDR3 sequence: CASSRPGQGYNEQFF. DNA of the CDR3: TGTGCCAGTAGTCGACCGGGACAGGGGTACAATGAGCAGTTCTTC.

This chain joins TRBV9 and TRBJ1-3; tentative D call: TRBD1 (6 bases). The ends were cut back, 3 bases at V and 0 bases at J, with 16 bases in the middle. This CDR3 comprises 17 residues. CDR1 SGDLS and CDR2 YYNGEE come from the germline V gene. CDR3 loop: CASSAGPDRSSGNTIYF. CDR3 bases: TGTGCCAGCAGCGCCGGACCTGACAGGAGCTCTGGAAACACCATATATTTT.

The rearrangement joins TRBV16 to TRBJ1-1; D remains unclear. CDR1 and CDR2 from the germline V gene are KGHSY and FQNENV. Trimming removed 2 bases at V and 5 bases at J, with 12 bases between. The CDR3 is 14 residues long. DNA for the CDR3: TGTGCCAGCAGCCAAGGGTTAGCGGGTACTGAAGCTTTCTTT. This codes for CASSQGLAGTEAFF.

The table lists this clone with a few counts. V gene TRBV11-3 combines with J gene TRBJ2-2; 9 nucleotides align to TRBD1. The CDR3 totals 15 residues. Germline values: CDR1 SGHNT, CDR2 YENEEA. V lost 3 bases and J lost 3; bases outside the gene matches: 2. The CDR3, as DNA: TGTGCCAGCAGCTTGGGACAGGGTCACACCGGGGAGCTGTTTTTT. This gives the protein CASSLGQGHTGELFF.

The chain joins TRBV5-1 to TRBJ1-3; 8 bases fit TRBD1. The CDR3 consists of 17 residues. V dropped 0 bases and J dropped 1; count of bases not matched to a gene: 6. Germline assignment: CDR1 SGHRS and CDR2 YFSETQ. This CDR3 reads CASSLDPGGFSGNTIYF. The DNA of the CDR3 is TGCGCCAGCAGCTTGGATCCAGGGGGCTTTTCTGGAAACACCATATATTTT.

This chain connects TRBV6-1 to TRBJ2-3; 10 nucleotides align to TRBD1. CDR1 is MNHNS, CDR2 SASEGT, per germline. Losses at the gene ends were 3 bases for V and 4 bases for J; bases not matched to a gene: 7. The CDR3 spans 16 residues. The CDR3 nucleotides read TGTGCCAGCAGTGAGATAGCGGGACAGGGGTCAGATACGCAGTATTTT. As protein: CASSEIAGQGSDTQYF.

This sequence joins TRBV7-6 and TRBJ2-7; possibly TRBD1 for D (6 bases). Per germline, CDR1 SGHVS and CDR2 FNYEAQ. Trimming shortened V by 5 bases and J by 3 bases, and 14 bases separated the two germline ends. The CDR3 has 14 residues. In DNA, the CDR3 is TGTGCCAGCAGCCTAGGGGGAGAGGGCTACGAGCAGTACTTC. Translated: CASSLGGEGYEQYF.

This rearrangement joins TRBV10-3 to TRBJ1-6; D unresolved. The CDR3 has 13 residues. Trimming shortened V by 4 bases and J by 7 bases, and 8 bases separated the two germline ends. Germline V gene sequence: CDR1 ENHRY, CDR2 SYGVKD. CDR3 coding DNA: TGTGCCATCAGTGGGACGGCGAATTCACCCCTCCACTTT. It yields the protein CAISGTANSPLHF.

The chain employs TRBV6-5 and TRBJ2-2; 12 bases are a match to TRBD1. Per germline, CDR1 MNHEY and CDR2 SVGAGI. The CDR3 has 15 amino acids. Trimming at V came to 6 bases and at J to 6 bases, leaving 5 bases not matched to a gene. Here the CDR3 DNA reads TGTGCCAGCAGCAGGGGACAGGGGGCGTCCGGGGAGCTGTTTTTT. Amino acids: CASSRGQGASGELFF.

The chain carries TRBV10-3 and TRBJ1-1; perhaps TRBD1 as D (6 bases). Per the germline V gene, CDR1 is ENHRY and CDR2 is SYGVKD. Trimming left V 7 bases short and J 4 bases short, with 16 bases between. This CDR3 contains 14 residues. CDR3 amino acids: CAITPQGSSTEAFF. CDR3 nucleotide sequence: TGTGCCATCACACCCCAGGGGTCAAGCACTGAAGCTTTCTTT.